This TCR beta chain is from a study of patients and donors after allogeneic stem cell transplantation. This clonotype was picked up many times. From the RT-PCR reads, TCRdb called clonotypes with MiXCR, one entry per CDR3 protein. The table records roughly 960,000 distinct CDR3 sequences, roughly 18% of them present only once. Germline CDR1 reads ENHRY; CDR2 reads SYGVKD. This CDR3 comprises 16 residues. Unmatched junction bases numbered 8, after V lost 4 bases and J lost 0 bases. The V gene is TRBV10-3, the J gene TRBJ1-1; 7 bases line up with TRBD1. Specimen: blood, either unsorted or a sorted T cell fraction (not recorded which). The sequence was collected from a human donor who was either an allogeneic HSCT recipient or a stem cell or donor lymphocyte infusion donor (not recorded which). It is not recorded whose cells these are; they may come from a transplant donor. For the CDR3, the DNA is TGTGCCATCAGTGCGGGGACAGCACTCTTGAACACTGAAGCTTTCTTT. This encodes CAISAGTALLNTEAFF.